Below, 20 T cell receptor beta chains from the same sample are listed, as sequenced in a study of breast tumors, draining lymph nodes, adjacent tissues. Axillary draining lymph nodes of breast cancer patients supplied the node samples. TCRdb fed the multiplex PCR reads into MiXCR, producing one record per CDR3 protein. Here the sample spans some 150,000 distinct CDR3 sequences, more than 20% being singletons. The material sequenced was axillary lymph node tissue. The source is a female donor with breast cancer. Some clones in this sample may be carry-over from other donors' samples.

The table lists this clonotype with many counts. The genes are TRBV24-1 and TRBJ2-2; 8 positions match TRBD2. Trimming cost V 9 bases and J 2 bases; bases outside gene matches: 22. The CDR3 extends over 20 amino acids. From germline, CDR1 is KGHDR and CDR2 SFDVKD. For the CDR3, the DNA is TGTGCCACCCAACGTGGGCCTTCGGGAGGGCCCTATAGAAACACCGGGGAGCTGTTTTTT. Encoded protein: CATQRGPSGGPYRNTGELFF.

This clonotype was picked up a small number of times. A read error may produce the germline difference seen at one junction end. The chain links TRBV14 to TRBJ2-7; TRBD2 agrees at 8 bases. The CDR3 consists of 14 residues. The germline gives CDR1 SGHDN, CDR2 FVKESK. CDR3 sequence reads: CASSQDRGGSGQYF. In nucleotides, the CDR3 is TGTGCCAGCAGTCAAGATCGGGGGGGGTCAGGGCAGTACTTC.

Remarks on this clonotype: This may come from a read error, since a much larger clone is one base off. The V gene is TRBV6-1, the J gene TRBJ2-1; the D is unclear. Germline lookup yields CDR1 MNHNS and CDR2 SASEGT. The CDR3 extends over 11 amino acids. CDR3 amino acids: CASRFQNEQSF. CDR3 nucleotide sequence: TGTGCCAGCAGGTTTCAGAATGAGCAGTCCTTC.

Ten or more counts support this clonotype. In nucleotides, the CDR3 is TGTGCCAGTAGTATTCAAGATACGCAGTATTTT. This sequence encodes CASSIQDTQYF. V gene TRBV19 combines with J gene TRBJ2-3; D ambiguous. This CDR3 region has 11 residues. Germline V gives CDR1 LNHDA, CDR2 SQIVND (reference sequence). The V gene lost 3 bases and the J gene lost 5 bases, with 3 bases spanning the gap.

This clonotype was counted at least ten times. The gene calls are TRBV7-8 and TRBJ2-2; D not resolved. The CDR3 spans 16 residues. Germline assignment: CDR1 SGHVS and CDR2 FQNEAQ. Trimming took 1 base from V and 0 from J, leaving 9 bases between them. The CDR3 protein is CASSLVGSANTGELFF. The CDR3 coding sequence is TGTGCCAGCAGCTTAGTCGGCAGCGCGAACACCGGGGAGCTGTTTTTT.

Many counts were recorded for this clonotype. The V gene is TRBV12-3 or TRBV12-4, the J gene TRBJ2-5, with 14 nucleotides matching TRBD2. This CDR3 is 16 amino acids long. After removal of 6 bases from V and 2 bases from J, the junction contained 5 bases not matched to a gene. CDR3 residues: CASSTGTSGRQETQYF. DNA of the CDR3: TGTGCCAGCAGCACCGGGACTAGCGGGAGACAAGAGACCCAGTACTTC.

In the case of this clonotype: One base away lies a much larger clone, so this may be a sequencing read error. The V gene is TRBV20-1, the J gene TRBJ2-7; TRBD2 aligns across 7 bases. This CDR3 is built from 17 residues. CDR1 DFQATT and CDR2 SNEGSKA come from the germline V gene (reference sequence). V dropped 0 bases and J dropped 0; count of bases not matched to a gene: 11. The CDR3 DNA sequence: TGCAGTGCTAGAGATCGCCCAGCGGGAAGTTCCTCCTACGAGCAGTACTTC. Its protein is CSARDRPAGSSSYEQYF.

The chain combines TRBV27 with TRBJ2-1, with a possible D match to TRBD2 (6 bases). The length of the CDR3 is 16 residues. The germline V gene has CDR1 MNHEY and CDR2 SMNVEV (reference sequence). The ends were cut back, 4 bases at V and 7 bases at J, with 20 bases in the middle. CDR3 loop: CASSSLAPREVNEQFF. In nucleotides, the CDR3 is TGTGCCAGCAGTTCCCTCGCCCCCAGGGAGGTAAATGAGCAGTTCTTC.

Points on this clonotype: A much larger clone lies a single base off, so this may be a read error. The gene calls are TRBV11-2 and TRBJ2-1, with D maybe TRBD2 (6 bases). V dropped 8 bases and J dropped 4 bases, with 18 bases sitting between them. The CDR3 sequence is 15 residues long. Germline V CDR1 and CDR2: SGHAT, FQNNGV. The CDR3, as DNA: TGTGCCAGCGGGGACGCGGGGAGGCCGTACAATGAGCAGTTCTTC. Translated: CASGDAGRPYNEQFF.

The DNA for the CDR3 is TGTGCCAGCTCCCCTGCCACAGGGGGCAGGTACGAGCAGTACTTC. The encoded protein is CASSPATGGRYEQYF. The chain combines TRBV27 with TRBJ2-7, with 9 bases lining up with TRBD1. Germline-derived CDR1 and CDR2 are MNHEY and SMNVEV (reference sequence). The CDR3 length is 15 residues. Trimming took 8 bases from V and 4 from J; bases not matched to a gene: 12.

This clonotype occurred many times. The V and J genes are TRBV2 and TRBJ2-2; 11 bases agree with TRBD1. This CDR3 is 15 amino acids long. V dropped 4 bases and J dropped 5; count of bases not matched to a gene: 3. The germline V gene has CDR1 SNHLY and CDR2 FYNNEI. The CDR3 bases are TGTGCCAGCAGTGGGACAGGGGGCCGTACCGGGGAGCTGTTTTTT. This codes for CASSGTGGRTGELFF.

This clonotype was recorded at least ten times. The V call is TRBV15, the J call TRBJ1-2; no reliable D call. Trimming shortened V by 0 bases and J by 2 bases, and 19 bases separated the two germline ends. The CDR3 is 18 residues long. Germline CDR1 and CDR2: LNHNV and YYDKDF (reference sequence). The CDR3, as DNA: TGTGCCACCAGCAGAGATGGGGTCCGACGGAACTCAAACTATGGCTACACCTTC. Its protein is CATSRDGVRRNSNYGYTF. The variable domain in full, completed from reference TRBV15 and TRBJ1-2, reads DAMVIQNPRYQVTQFGKPVTLSCSQTLNHNVMYWYQQKSSQAPKLLFHYYDKDFNNEADTPDNFQSRRPNTSFCFLDIRSPGLGDTAMYLCATSRDGVRRNSNYGYTFGSGTRLTVV.

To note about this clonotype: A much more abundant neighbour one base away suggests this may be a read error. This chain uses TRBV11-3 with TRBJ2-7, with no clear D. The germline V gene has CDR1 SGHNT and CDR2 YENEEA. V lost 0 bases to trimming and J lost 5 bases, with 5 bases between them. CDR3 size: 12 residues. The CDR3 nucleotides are TGTGCCAGCAGCTTAGACACCCACGAGCAGTACTTC. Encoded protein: CASSLDTHEQYF.

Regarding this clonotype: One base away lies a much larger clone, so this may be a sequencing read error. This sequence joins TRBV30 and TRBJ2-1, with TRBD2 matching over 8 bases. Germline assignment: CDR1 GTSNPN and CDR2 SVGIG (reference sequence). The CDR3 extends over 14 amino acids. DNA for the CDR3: TGTGCCTGGAGTAGGACTAGCCGGGCGGGGGAGCGGTTCTTC. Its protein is CAWSRTSRAGERFF.

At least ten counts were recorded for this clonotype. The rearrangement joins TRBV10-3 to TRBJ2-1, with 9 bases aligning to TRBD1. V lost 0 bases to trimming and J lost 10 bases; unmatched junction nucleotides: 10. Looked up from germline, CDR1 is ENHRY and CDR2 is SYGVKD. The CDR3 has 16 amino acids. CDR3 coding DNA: TGTGCCATCAGTGAGTCGAGAGGGACAGGGTTTAACGAGCAGTTCTTC. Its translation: CAISESRGTGFNEQFF.

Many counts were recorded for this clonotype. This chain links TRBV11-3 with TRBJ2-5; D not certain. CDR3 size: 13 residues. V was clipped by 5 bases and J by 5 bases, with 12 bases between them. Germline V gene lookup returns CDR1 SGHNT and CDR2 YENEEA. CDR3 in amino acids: CASSHPTEETQYF. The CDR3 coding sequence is TGTGCCAGCAGCCACCCAACCGAGGAGACCCAGTACTTC.

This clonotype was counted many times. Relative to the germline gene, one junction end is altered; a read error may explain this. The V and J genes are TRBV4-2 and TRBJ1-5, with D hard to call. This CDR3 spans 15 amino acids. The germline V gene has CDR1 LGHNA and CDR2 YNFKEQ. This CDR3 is CASSQDYIPNRPQHF. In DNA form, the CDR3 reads TGTGCCAGCAGCCAAGATTACATCCCGAATCGGCCCCAGCATTTT.

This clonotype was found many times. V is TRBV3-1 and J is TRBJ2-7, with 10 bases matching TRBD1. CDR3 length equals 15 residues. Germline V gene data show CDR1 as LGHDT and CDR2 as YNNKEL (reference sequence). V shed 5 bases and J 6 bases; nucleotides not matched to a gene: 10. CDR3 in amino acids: CASSRGSTGGREQYF. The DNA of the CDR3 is TGTGCCAGCAGCAGAGGTTCGACAGGGGGCCGCGAGCAGTACTTC.

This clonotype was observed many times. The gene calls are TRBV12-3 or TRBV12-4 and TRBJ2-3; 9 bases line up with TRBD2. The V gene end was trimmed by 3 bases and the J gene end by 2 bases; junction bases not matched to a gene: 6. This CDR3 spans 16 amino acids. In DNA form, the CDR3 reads TGTGCCAGCAGTTTTAGGCTAGCGGGGATCACAGATACGCAGTATTTT. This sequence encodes CASSFRLAGITDTQYF.

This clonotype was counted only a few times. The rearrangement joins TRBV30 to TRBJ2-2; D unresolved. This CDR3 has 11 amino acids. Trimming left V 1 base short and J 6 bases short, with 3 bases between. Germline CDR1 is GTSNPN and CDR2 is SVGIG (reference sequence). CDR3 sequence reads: CAWSGPGELFF. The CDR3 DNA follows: TGTGCCTGGAGTGGTCCCGGGGAGCTGTTTTTT.